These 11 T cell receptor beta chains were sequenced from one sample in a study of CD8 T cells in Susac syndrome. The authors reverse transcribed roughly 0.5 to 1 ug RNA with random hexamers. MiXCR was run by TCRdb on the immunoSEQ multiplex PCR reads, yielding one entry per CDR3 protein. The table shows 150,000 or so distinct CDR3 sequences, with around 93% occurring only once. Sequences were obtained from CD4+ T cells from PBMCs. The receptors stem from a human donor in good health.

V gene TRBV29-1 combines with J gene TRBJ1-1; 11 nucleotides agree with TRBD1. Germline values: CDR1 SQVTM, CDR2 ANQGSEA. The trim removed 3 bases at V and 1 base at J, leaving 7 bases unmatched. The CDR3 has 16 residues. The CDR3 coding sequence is TGCAGCGTTGAGAAGGGACAGGGGGTTCAGAACACTGAAGCTTTCTTT. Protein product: CSVEKGQGVQNTEAFF.

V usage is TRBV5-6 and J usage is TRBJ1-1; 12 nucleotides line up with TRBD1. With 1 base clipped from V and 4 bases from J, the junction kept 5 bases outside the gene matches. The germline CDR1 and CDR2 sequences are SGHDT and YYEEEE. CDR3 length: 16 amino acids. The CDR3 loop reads CASSLRDRGLRTEAFF. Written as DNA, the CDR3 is TGTGCCAGCAGCTTGAGGGACAGGGGGCTGCGCACTGAAGCTTTCTTT.

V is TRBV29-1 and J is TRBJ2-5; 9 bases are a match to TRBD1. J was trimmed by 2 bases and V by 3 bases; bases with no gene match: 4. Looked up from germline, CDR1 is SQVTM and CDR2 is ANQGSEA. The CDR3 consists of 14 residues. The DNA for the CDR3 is TGCAGCGTTGATGATGGACAGGGGCAAGAGACCCAGTACTTC. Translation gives CSVDDGQGQETQYF.

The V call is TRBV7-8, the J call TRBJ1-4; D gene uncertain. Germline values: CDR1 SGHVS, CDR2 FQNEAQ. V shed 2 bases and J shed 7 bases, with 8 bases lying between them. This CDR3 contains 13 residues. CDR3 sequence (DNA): TGTGCCAGCAGCTTATTCCTCAGTGAAAAACTGTTTTTT. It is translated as CASSLFLSEKLFF.

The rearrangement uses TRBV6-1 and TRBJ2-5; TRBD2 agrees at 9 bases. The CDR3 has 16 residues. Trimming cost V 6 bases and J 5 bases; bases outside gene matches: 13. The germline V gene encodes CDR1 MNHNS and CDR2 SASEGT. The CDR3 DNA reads TGTGCCAGCAGGGGTTTCTTAGCGGGGGCGGGGGAGACCCAGTACTTC. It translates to CASRGFLAGAGETQYF.

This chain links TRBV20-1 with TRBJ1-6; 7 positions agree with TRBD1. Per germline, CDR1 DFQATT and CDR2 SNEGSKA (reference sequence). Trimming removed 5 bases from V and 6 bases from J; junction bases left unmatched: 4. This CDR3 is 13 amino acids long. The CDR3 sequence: CSARRDSNSPLHF. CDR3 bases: TGCAGTGCTCGCCGGGACAGTAATTCACCCCTCCACTTT.

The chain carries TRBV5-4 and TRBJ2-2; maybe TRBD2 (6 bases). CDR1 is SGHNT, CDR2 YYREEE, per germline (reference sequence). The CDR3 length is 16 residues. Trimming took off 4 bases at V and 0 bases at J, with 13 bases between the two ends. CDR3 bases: TGTGCCAGCAGCCTAGCGACCGGGACGAACACCGGGGAGCTGTTTTTT. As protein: CASSLATGTNTGELFF.

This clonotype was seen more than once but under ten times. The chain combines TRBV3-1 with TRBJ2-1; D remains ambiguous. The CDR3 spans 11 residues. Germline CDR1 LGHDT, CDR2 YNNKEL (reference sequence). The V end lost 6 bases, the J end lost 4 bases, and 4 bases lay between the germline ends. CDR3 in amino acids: CASSVYNEQFF. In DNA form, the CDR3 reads TGTGCCAGCAGTGTTTACAATGAGCAGTTCTTC.

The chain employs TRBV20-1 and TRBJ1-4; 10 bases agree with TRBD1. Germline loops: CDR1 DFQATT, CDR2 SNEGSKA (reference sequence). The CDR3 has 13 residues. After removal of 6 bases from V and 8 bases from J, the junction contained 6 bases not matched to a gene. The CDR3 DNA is TGCAGTGCCCCCGGGACAGGGGTCGAAAAACTGTTTTTT. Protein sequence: CSAPGTGVEKLFF.

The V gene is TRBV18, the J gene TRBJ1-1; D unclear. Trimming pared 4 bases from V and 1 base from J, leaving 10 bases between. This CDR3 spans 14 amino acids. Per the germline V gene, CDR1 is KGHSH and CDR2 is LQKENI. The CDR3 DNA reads TGTGCCAGCTCACTACCCGACCGGAACACTGAAGCTTTCTTT. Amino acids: CASSLPDRNTEAFF.

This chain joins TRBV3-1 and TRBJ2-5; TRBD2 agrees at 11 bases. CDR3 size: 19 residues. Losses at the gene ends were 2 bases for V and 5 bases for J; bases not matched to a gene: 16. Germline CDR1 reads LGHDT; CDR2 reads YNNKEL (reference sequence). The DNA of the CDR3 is TGTGCCAGCAGCCAATGGATTATAGTAGCGGGGGGGCAGACGGAGACCCAGTACTTC. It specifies CASSQWIIVAGGQTETQYF.